The sequence of this T cell receptor beta chain was determined in a study of regulatory T cells in long-lasting Graves disease (dated by TCRdb to about 2021). At the level of the whole study: In the newly diagnosed Graves' disease group, patients had been taking antithyroid drugs for less than 3 months. Persistent Graves' disease patients were compared with newly diagnosed Graves' disease patients by peripheral blood TCR sequencing and RNA sequencing. The study was registered as a clinical trial and conducted in China. A total of 33 samples underwent TCR sequencing, from about 13 patients with persistent Graves' disease and approximately 20 patients with newly diagnosed Graves' disease.

This clonotype has a count of ten or more. It has no known antigen specificity. Base qualities are not provided; no much larger clone lies one nucleotide away. Study-wide conclusions, independent of this receptor: Compared with newly diagnosed patients, patients with persistent Graves' disease had lower TCR Shannon entropy and fewer highly expanded clones, which suggests clonal expansion. The small sample size was acknowledged by the authors as a limitation that may reduce accuracy. Sequencing and analysis were limited to the TCR beta chain. Preferential use of TRBV28, TRBJ1-2 and TRBJ2-5 was observed in persistent disease, whereas TRBV20-1 and TRBJ2-1 were favored in newly diagnosed disease. The study examined only peripheral blood because the primary lesion, thyroid tissue, could not be accessed. Patients with persistent disease shared more public clonotypes (around 3,000) than newly diagnosed patients did (966).

The method behind the library was multiplex PCR. The sample was run on an Illumina HiSeq 4000. CDR3 regions were amplified by Arm-PCR with iRepertoire HTBI primers to construct TCR beta libraries. Gel purification was performed on PCR products prior to sequencing. The authors' pipeline ran thus. A total of roughly 65 TRBV and 14 TRBJ segments were identified across samples and were used for gene usage analysis of CDR3 amino acid clonotypes. COPE and FqMerger were used to merge filtered high-quality paired reads into contigs. BLAST was used to align contigs to the IMGT TRBV, TRBD and TRBJ reference genes, and CDR3 was defined following IMGT. Any clonotype with a frequency above 0.1% was counted as a highly expanded clone. Repertoire diversity was measured by Shannon entropy, and V-J evenness by the Gini coefficient. Public clonotypes were defined as clonotypes shared by more than one individual. TCRdb reworked the public reads: Q25 trimming with fastp, MiXCR clone assembly, productive beta chains retained. Rows with a matching CDR3 protein are joined into one entry that keeps the most common DNA and genes. None of the V and J calls come from the authors' own analysis; TCRdb made them. Here the sample has about 430,000 distinct CDR3 sequences; over 14% occur a single time. Together, the top ten hold roughly 7.7% of the sample.

Reading the germline V gene gives CDR1 MDHEN and CDR2 SYDVKM. There are 14 amino acids in the CDR3, from cysteine to phenylalanine inclusive. Of all the DNA, just the CDR3 is kept, 42 bases in frame from base 1. V is shortened by 6 bases, J by 6 bases, and the region joining them spans 14 bases. The label giving this sample's time point can be read as: newly diagnosed GD, antithyroid drugs for less than 3 months. For both TCR sequencing and RNA sequencing, RNA was extracted from PBMCs using TRIzol. The diagnosis of Graves' disease was made according to American Thyroid Association guidelines. Recruitment of patients was carried out at an endocrinology department in Xi'an, China. From each patient, around 9.3 milliliters of peripheral blood was collected into an EDTA anticoagulant tube. Ficoll Paque Plus density gradient separation was used to isolate PBMCs, and no additional T cell sorting was done. RNA quality was checked with an Agilent 2100 Bioanalyzer and agarose gel, and concentration with a NanoDrop 2000.

These data also formed part of another study, on T cells in Graves' hyperthyroidism and ophthalmopathy. As the second publication notes: Stable Graves' hyperthyroidism was defined as the absence of progression to ophthalmopathy over 18 months of follow-up. Hyperthyroidism patients were newly diagnosed, with disease duration under 2 months, and aged 18 to 65 years. Patients with uncontrolled infections, other autoimmune diseases, pregnancy or lactation were excluded. Diagnoses were based on clinical symptoms, serum thyroxine and TRAb, thyroid ultrasound and orbital computed tomography. The first round of RT-PCR for the TCR CDR3 was performed with the HTBI primer set and the Qiagen OneStep RT-PCR kit. Most expanded thyroid clonotypes (frequency above 0.001) were also found in blood, which suggests that blood repertoires may mirror thyroid immune responses. In cross-validation, a model built on a 13 V-J signature told ophthalmopathy apart from stable hyperthyroidism with approximately 91% sensitivity and approximately 81% specificity, and in testing the same model reached 80%/75%. In validation, the model predicted progression to ophthalmopathy with just under 71% sensitivity and less than 80% specificity, a median of 6.5 months before onset. To identify distinguishing TCR V-J signatures, a discovery cohort of some 99 patients was used, comprising under 45 with Graves' ophthalmopathy and 57 with stable Graves' hyperthyroidism. An independent validation cohort of fewer than 20 hyperthyroidism patients and about 15 patients who later progressed to ophthalmopathy tested prospective prediction of ophthalmopathy. The 95 to 100 discovery patients were randomly divided into training and test sets at a 7:3 ratio. In addition, the study compared T-cell repertoires in thyroid tissue and in blood from about 6 Graves' hyperthyroidism patients. After sampling, hyperthyroidism patients received methimazole starting at 30 mg daily, and ophthalmopathy patients received high-dose intravenous methylprednisolone. Libraries were constructed in a second round of multiplex PCR, after which size selection and purification were carried out. Libraries were sequenced paired-end with 100 bp reads on an Illumina HiSeq2000. Raw data were processed with SOAPnuke, discarding reads with adapters, uncalled bases, mean Phred below 15, or no exact constant-primer or identifier match. High-quality paired reads were merged with COPE v1.2.5, and unique nucleotide sequences were defined as clonotypes. MiTCR v1.1 was used to align clonotypes to the IMGT TRBV, TRBD and TRBJ reference segments. The analysis included only V-J combinations with a frequency above 0.0001, which together covered about 99% of the repertoires. The TCS score was defined as the ratio of F50 (clonal expansion) to E x V (chaos), calculated using BLOSUM62-based TCRdist between CDR3 peptides within each V-J. Welch's t-statistics and random forest reduced roughly 530 V-J features to 13, which were used in a naive Bayes classifier (R e1071). Sample size was not statistically predetermined, and investigators were not blinded to group allocation. The paper reports TCR Vbeta CDR3 sequencing of some 140 peripheral blood samples: around 45 ophthalmopathy, roughly 74 hyperthyroidism and approximately 17 progressor patients.

The sample in question was peripheral blood mononuclear cells (PBMCs), obtained at new diagnosis, from a patient treated with antithyroid drugs. This TCR came from a middle-aged woman with Graves disease. Donor details come from another sample of the same person, matched by shared clones. Recombination connected TRBV28 to TRBJ1-4; tentative D gene TRBD1, with 6 bases matching. The nucleotides are TGTGCCAGCAGCGACAGGCTTGGGGATGAAAAACTGTTTTTT. This translates into CASSDRLGDEKLFF. When the CDR3 is completed using the reference TRBV28 and TRBJ1-4 genes on either side, the full variable domain is DVKVTQSSRYLVKRTGEKVFLECVQDMDHENMFWYRQDPGLGLRLIYFSYDVKMKEKGDIPEGYSVSREKKERFSLILESASTNQTSMYLCASSDRLGDEKLFFGSGTQLSVL.